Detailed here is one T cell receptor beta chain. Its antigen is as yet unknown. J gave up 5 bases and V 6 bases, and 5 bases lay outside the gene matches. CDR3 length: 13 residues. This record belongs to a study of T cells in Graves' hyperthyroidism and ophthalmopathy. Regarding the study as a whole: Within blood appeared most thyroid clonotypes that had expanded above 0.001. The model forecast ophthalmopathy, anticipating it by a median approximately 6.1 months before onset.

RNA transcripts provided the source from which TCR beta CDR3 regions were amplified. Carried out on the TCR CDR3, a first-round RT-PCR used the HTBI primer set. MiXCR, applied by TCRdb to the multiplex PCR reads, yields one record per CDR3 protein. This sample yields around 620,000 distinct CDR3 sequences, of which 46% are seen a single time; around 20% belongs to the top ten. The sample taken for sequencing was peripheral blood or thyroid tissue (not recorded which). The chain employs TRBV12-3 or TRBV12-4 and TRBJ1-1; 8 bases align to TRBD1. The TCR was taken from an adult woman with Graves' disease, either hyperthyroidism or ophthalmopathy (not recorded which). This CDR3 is CASSPRTGTEAFF. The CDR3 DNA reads TGTGCCAGCAGCCCACGGACAGGGACTGAAGCTTTCTTT.